One sample yielded the 20 T cell receptor beta chains listed below, sequenced in a study of blood T cells in healthy people across ages. Primers used in a second PCR of roughly 7 to 12 cycles were a sample-barcoded 5' primer and a J-beta primer mix. TCRdb redid the calling of the 5' RACE reads with MiXCR, one entry per CDR3 protein. The data contain hundreds of thousands of distinct CDR3 sequences, 53% of them seen just once; the ten biggest clones take up around 40%. The sequenced sample was blood. The receptors come from a man of 80 years or more in good health.

The J gene is TRBJ2-6, the V gene TRBV6-1; possible D gene TRBD1, 5 bases. CDR3 length equals 16 residues. Germline CDR1 and CDR2: MNHNS and SASEGT. The V and J ends lost 5 bases and 0 bases respectively, with 11 bases between them. The CDR3 coding sequence is TGTGCCAGCAGTTTTCAGGGATTCTCTGGGGCCAACGTCCTGACTTTC. Translating it yields CASSFQGFSGANVLTF.

The chain uses TRBV5-1 and TRBJ2-7, with 9 bases fitting TRBD1. The junction had 12 bases not matched to a gene; V was cut back by 5 bases and J by 6 bases. The germline V gene encodes CDR1 SGHRS and CDR2 YFSETQ. The CDR3 has 15 residues. This chain's CDR3 is CASRLSGTGSLEQYF. Written as DNA, the CDR3 is TGCGCCAGCAGACTGTCCGGGACAGGGTCGCTCGAGCAGTACTTC.

This clonotype was found a few times. The CDR3 is CASSGGTGSHLEQYF. The CDR3 coding sequence is TGTGCCAGCAGTGGCGGGACAGGGTCGCACCTCGAGCAGTACTTC. The chain joins TRBV27 to TRBJ2-7, with 9 bases identical to TRBD1. CDR3 size: 15 residues. The germline gives CDR1 MNHEY, CDR2 SMNVEV (reference sequence). Unmatched junction bases numbered 11, after V lost 5 bases and J lost 6 bases.

V usage is TRBV5-1 and J usage is TRBJ2-7; 8 bases agree with TRBD1. Germline loops: CDR1 SGHRS, CDR2 YFSETQ. The length of the CDR3 is 15 residues. V was pared by 4 bases and J by 2 bases, with 8 bases of the junction left unmatched. CDR3 loop: CASSIGQGSPYEQYF. The CDR3 bases are TGCGCCAGCAGCATTGGACAGGGAAGTCCCTACGAGCAGTACTTC. The whole variable domain, filled in from reference TRBV5-1 and TRBJ2-7, reads KAGVTQTPRYLIKTRGQQVTLSCSPISGHRSVSWYQQTPGQGLQFLFEYFSETQRNKGNFPGRFSGRQFSNSRSEMNVSTLELGDSALYLCASSIGQGSPYEQYFGPGTRLTVT.

As regards this clonotype: At one boundary the junction diverges from the germline segment, which might be a read error. The V gene is TRBV5-1, the J gene TRBJ1-2; no clear D gene. This CDR3 has 13 amino acids. Germline CDR1 is SGHRS and CDR2 is YFSETQ. The CDR3 nucleotides are TGTGCCAGCAGTCCCGGGGAACTCTATGGCTACACCTTC. This codes for CASSPGELYGYTF.

The rearrangement joins TRBV7-2 to TRBJ2-3; TRBD2 agrees at 7 bases. The V gene's germline CDR1 is SGHTA and CDR2 FQGNSA. With 4 bases clipped from V and 14 bases from J, the junction kept 18 bases outside the gene matches. The CDR3 has 15 amino acids. The CDR3 protein is CASSSPLAAHRYAYF. DNA of the CDR3: TGTGCCAGCAGCTCGCCCCTAGCGGCACACAGATACGCGTATTTT.

There are a few counts of this clonotype. The chain is built from TRBV4-2 and TRBJ2-7; possibly TRBD2 for D (5 bases). Per the germline V gene, CDR1 is LGHNA and CDR2 is YNFKEQ. V lost 3 bases and J lost 0, with 15 bases in between. This CDR3 is built from 16 residues. The CDR3 protein is CASSQRVEAGSYEQYF. The CDR3 region has the DNA TGTGCCAGCAGCCAGAGGGTTGAGGCAGGCTCCTACGAGCAGTACTTC.

V gene TRBV20-1 combines with J gene TRBJ2-2, with D perhaps matching TRBD1 or TRBD2 (7 bases each). Trimming cost V 1 base and J 9 bases, with 12 bases left between them. The CDR3 runs to 13 residues. Germline-derived CDR1 and CDR2 are DFQATT and SNEGSKA (reference sequence). CDR3 protein: CSARGEGARELFF. The DNA of the CDR3 is TGCAGTGCTAGAGGGGAGGGGGCCCGGGAGCTGTTTTTT.

This clonotype was seen a handful of times. The rearrangement uses TRBV20-1 and TRBJ2-3; D possibly corresponds to TRBD2 (6 bases). The germline V gene has CDR1 DFQATT and CDR2 SNEGSKA (reference sequence). The CDR3 has 15 residues. V was clipped by 0 bases and J by 0 bases, with 10 bases between them. The CDR3 DNA sequence: TGCAGTGCTAGAGATGGCGGGACTAGCACAGATACGCAGTATTTT. This codes for CSARDGGTSTDTQYF.

The rearrangement uses TRBV5-1 and TRBJ2-1; D gene uncertain. Gene TRBJ2-7 matches the end of the DNA better, so the J call may be wrong. Germline V lookup: CDR1 SGHRS, CDR2 YFSETQ. The CDR3 loop spans 15 amino acids. The CDR3 DNA sequence: TGCGCCAGCAGCTTGGAGGATATCCGATACAATGAGCAGTACTTC. It yields the protein CASSLEDIRYNEQYF.

The chain couples TRBV18 to TRBJ1-5; 9 bases fit TRBD1. CDR3 size: 14 residues. Germline V gene sequence: CDR1 KGHSH, CDR2 LQKENI. J was trimmed by 6 bases and V by 3 bases; bases with no gene match: 3. CDR3 region: CASSPGQGAQPQHF. The DNA of the CDR3 is TGTGCCAGCTCACCGGGACAGGGTGCTCAGCCCCAGCATTTT.

The V and J genes are TRBV2 and TRBJ2-3; D uncertain. The germline gives CDR1 SNHLY, CDR2 FYNNEI. Trimming cost V 5 bases and J 4 bases, with 13 bases left between them. CDR3 length: 14 residues. CDR3 sequence (DNA): TGTGCCAGCAGTCCTGGCGGAAGCGCAGATACGCAGTATTTT. Translated, it gives CASSPGGSADTQYF.

The V and J genes are TRBV12-3 or TRBV12-4 and TRBJ2-1; 8 bases are shared with TRBD1. The V segment lost 5 bases and the J segment 0 bases; nucleotides outside the gene matches: 6. The CDR3 sequence is 16 residues long. In DNA, the CDR3 is TGTGCCAGCAGTAAGGACAGGGTGGGCTCCTACAATGAGCAGTTCTTC. Its translation is CASSKDRVGSYNEQFF.

In this sample, this clonotype turned up a few times. This chain joins TRBV7-3 and TRBJ2-7; D possibly corresponds to TRBD2 (6 bases). Germline CDR1 reads SGHTA; CDR2 reads FQGTGA. CDR3 length equals 14 residues. V was trimmed by 0 bases and J by 1 base, leaving 7 bases between them. CDR3 residues: CASSLTAGSYEQYF. CDR3 coding DNA: TGTGCCAGCAGCTTAACGGCGGGATCCTACGAGCAGTACTTC.

V and J are TRBV12-3 or TRBV12-4 and TRBJ1-2; the D gene is possibly TRBD1 (6 bases). V was cut by 4 bases and J by 4 bases, with 10 bases left in between. This CDR3 comprises 13 residues. The CDR3 loop is CASSYDRTYGYTF. CDR3 in DNA: TGTGCCAGCAGTTACGACAGGACCTATGGCTACACCTTC.

The genes are TRBV20-1 and TRBJ2-7, with D hard to call. The germline gives CDR1 DFQATT, CDR2 SNEGSKA (reference sequence). Between the trimmed V and J ends, which lost 3 bases and 4 bases, there was a span of 16 bases. This CDR3 spans 14 amino acids. The CDR3 region has the DNA TGCAGTGCTAGTGGTCAGGTGGACCAGTACGAGCAGTACTTC. Its protein is CSASGQVDQYEQYF.

In the case of this clonotype: A much larger clone differs from this one at a single base, so this may be a read error. V is TRBV27 and J is TRBJ2-1, with D unclear. The V gene's germline CDR1 is MNHEY and CDR2 SMNVEV (reference sequence). This CDR3 contains 17 residues. This CDR3 reads CASSLWPPSASNNEQFF. In DNA form, the CDR3 reads TGTGCCAGCAGTTTATGGCCCCCAAGCGCCTCCAACAATGAGCAGTTCTTC.

The chain joins TRBV5-5 to TRBJ2-1; 9 nucleotides align to TRBD1. Germline V gene sequence: CDR1 SGHKS, CDR2 YYEKEE (reference sequence). With V trimmed by 1 base and J by 7 bases, 6 bases remained unmatched. The CDR3 spans 15 residues. CDR3 loop: CASSLWGQGINEQFF. Written as DNA, the CDR3 is TGTGCCAGCAGCTTGTGGGGACAGGGAATTAATGAGCAGTTCTTC.

The gene calls are TRBV5-1 and TRBJ2-1; 8 bases agree with TRBD1. Trimming took 4 bases from V and 8 from J; bases not matched to a gene: 5. The CDR3 has 13 amino acids. Germline-derived CDR1 and CDR2 are SGHRS and YFSETQ. The CDR3 loop is CASSRQGWDEQFF. CDR3 sequence (DNA): TGCGCCAGCAGCAGACAGGGGTGGGATGAGCAGTTCTTC.

This clonotype came up a few times. The chain links TRBV20-1 to TRBJ1-5, with a possible D match to TRBD1 (5 bases). CDR3 length equals 14 residues. Germline CDR1 DFQATT, CDR2 SNEGSKA (reference sequence). V gave up 0 bases and J gave up 3 bases, with 9 bases separating them. In DNA, the CDR3 is TGCAGTGCTAGAGAACAGGTGCTCAATCAGCCCCAGCATTTT. This codes for CSAREQVLNQPQHF.